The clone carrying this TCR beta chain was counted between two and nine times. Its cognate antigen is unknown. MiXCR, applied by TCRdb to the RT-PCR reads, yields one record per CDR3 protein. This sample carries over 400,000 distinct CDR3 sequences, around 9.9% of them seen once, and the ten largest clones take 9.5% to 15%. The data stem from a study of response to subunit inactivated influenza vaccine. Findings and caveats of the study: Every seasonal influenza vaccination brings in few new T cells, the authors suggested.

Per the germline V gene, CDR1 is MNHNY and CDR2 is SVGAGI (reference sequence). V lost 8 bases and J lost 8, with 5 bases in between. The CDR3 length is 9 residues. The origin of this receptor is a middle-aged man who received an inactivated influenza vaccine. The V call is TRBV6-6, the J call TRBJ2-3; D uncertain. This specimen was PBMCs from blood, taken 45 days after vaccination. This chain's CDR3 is CASQVTQYF. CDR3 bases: TGTGCCAGCCAGGTTACGCAGTATTTT.